Each of the 5 T cell receptor beta chains below was sequenced from the same sample in a study of T cell responses to AZD1222 COVID-19 vaccine. TCRdb's copy holds only in-frame clones and misses some; the assay was immunoSEQ multiplex PCR. The sample has more than 100,000 clones, more than 85% seen once; the top ten hold roughly 2%. The material was peripheral blood, obtained 28 days after the second AZD1222 dose. The receptor source for this set is an adult who received the AZD1222 COVID-19 vaccine.

The V gene is TRBV5-1, the J gene TRBJ2-6, with D hard to call. CDR1 is SGHRS, CDR2 YFSETQ, per germline. The CDR3 is 15 residues long. The V end was cut by 4 bases, the J end by 1 base, with 9 bases between. CDR3 region: CASSIHLSGANVLTF. The CDR3 region has the DNA TGCGCCAGCAGCATACACCTTTCTGGGGCCAACGTCCTGACTTTC.

The V and J genes are TRBV7-8 and TRBJ2-4; D tentatively fits TRBD1 or TRBD2 (6 bases each). CDR3 length equals 18 residues. Between the trimmed V and J ends, which lost 4 bases and 0 bases, there was a span of 19 bases. Germline V gives CDR1 SGHVS, CDR2 FQNEAQ. The CDR3 coding sequence is TGTGCCAGCAGCTCCCTACTGGGGGGCCAATTAGCCAAAAACATTCAGTACTTC. Translated, it gives CASSSLLGGQLAKNIQYF.

This chain links TRBV20-1 with TRBJ2-1, with a possible D match to TRBD2 (5 bases). CDR3 length equals 11 residues. Per the germline V gene, CDR1 is DFQATT and CDR2 is SNEGSKA (reference sequence). Trimming shortened V by 5 bases and J by 6 bases, and 8 bases separated the two germline ends. CDR3 sequence (DNA): TGCAGTGCTCGGGGATTCAATGAGCAGTTCTTC. Its translation is CSARGFNEQFF.

The sample holds one count of this clone. V is TRBV7-9 and J is TRBJ1-2; unclear D gene. The germline V gene has CDR1 SEHNR and CDR2 FQNEAQ (reference sequence). Trimming cost V 2 bases and J 5 bases, with 6 bases left between them. This CDR3 comprises 12 residues. The CDR3 is CASSLYDYGYTF. The CDR3, as DNA: TGTGCCAGCAGCTTATATGATTATGGCTACACCTTC. Drawing the rest from reference TRBV7-9 and TRBJ1-2, the complete variable domain is DTGVSQNPRHKITKRGQNVTFRCDPISEHNRLYWYRQTLGQGPEFLTYFQNEAQLEKSRLLSDRFSAERPKGSFSTLEIQRTEQGDSAMYLCASSLYDYGYTFGSGTRLTVV.

The chain is built from TRBV5-5 and TRBJ1-2, with 9 bases identical to TRBD1. J gave up 4 bases and V 0 bases, and 10 bases lay outside the gene matches. The CDR3 has 17 amino acids. CDR1 and CDR2 from the germline V gene are SGHKS and YYEKEE (reference sequence). This CDR3 reads CASSLGQGGPAGYGYTF. Written as DNA, the CDR3 is TGTGCCAGCAGCTTGGGACAGGGGGGACCTGCCGGCTATGGCTACACCTTC.